These 14 T cell receptor beta chains were sequenced from one sample in a study of CD8 T cells in ankylosing spondylitis. TCRdb reprocessed the 5' RACE reads with MiXCR, giving one entry per CDR3 protein. The profile shows just under 350,000 distinct CDR3 sequences, about 15% of them singletons. Sample: blood, either unsorted or a sorted T cell fraction (not recorded which). The receptors here all came from a male donor with ankylosing spondylitis or in good health (not recorded which).

This chain links TRBV5-8 with TRBJ1-2, with TRBD1 matching over 7 bases. The CDR3 totals 14 residues. V lost 4 bases, J lost 4 bases, and 7 bases stayed unmatched. Germline V gene lookup returns CDR1 SGHTS and CDR2 YDEGEE. This chain's CDR3 is CASSPGTASYGYTF. In DNA form, the CDR3 reads TGTGCCAGCAGCCCGGGGACAGCGAGCTATGGCTACACCTTC.

The chain carries TRBV29-1 and TRBJ2-7, with D possibly TRBD2 on 5 matching bases. The V gene lost 7 bases and the J gene lost 6 bases, with 16 bases spanning the gap. The germline CDR1 and CDR2 sequences are SQVTM and ANQGSEA. CDR3 length: 12 residues. CDR3 in DNA: TGCAGCGCCCACGACGGAGCGGCCGAGCAGTACTTC. Translated, it gives CSAHDGAAEQYF.

This clonotype has only a few counts. This rearrangement joins TRBV4-1 to TRBJ2-3; D ambiguous. Germline CDR1 MGHRA, CDR2 YSYEKL. CDR3 length: 16 amino acids. The V end lost 4 bases, the J end lost 6 bases, and 20 bases lay between the germline ends. As DNA, the CDR3 is TGCGCCAGCAGCCGGTACCTAGTGGGGTCGCGGGATACGCAGTATTTT. This encodes CASSRYLVGSRDTQYF.

This clonotype was seen only once. V is TRBV20-1 and J is TRBJ2-5; 11 positions match TRBD2. The CDR3 runs 14 residues. Germline V gene sequence: CDR1 DFQATT, CDR2 SNEGSKA (reference sequence). J gave up 4 bases and V 5 bases, and 6 bases lay outside the gene matches. The CDR3 reads CSADSGRAVETQYF. DNA of the CDR3: TGCAGTGCTGATAGCGGGAGGGCCGTAGAGACCCAGTACTTC.

The chain employs TRBV19 and TRBJ2-1; perhaps TRBD1 as D (5 bases). In germline, CDR1 is LNHDA, CDR2 SQIVND (reference sequence). Trimming left V 1 base short and J 1 base short, with 8 bases between. This CDR3 is 15 amino acids long. The CDR3 sequence is CASSIVGLSYNEQFF. The DNA for the CDR3 is TGTGCCAGTAGTATAGTGGGGCTATCCTACAATGAGCAGTTCTTC.

This clonotype was detected only a few times. The chain recombines TRBV20-1 with TRBJ1-4, with 8 bases matching TRBD1. J gave up 11 bases and V 0 bases, and 5 bases lay outside the gene matches. The V gene's germline CDR1 is DFQATT and CDR2 SNEGSKA (reference sequence). CDR3 length: 13 amino acids. CDR3 protein: CSARDDRGGKLFF. Written as DNA, the CDR3 is TGCAGTGCTAGAGACGACAGGGGAGGCAAACTGTTTTTT.

The CDR3 DNA sequence: TGTGCCAGCAGCCAAGGTTTAACCTTACGGAGCTATGGCTACACCTTC. This sequence encodes CASSQGLTLRSYGYTF. The V call is TRBV3-1, the J call TRBJ1-2; no clear D gene. The germline V gene encodes CDR1 LGHDT and CDR2 YNNKEL (reference sequence). The V end lost 1 base, the J end lost 4 bases, and 16 bases lay between the germline ends. This CDR3 is 16 amino acids long.

This clonotype was seen only a few times. The chain uses TRBV12-3 or TRBV12-4 and TRBJ1-5; tentative D call: TRBD1 (5 bases). V dropped 7 bases and J dropped 0 bases, with 13 bases sitting between them. This CDR3 has 15 residues. The CDR3 here is CASTYGGISNQPQHF. CDR3 nucleotide sequence: TGTGCCAGCACCTACGGGGGGATTAGCAATCAGCCCCAGCATTTT.

This clonotype was seen repeatedly, ten times or more. CDR3 bases: TGTGCCATCAGTCGGACAGGGAACACTGAAGCTTTCTTT. Protein: CAISRTGNTEAFF. V and J are TRBV10-3 and TRBJ1-1, with TRBD1 identical over 7 bases. Germline CDR1 reads ENHRY; CDR2 reads SYGVKD. The CDR3 covers 13 residues. V was clipped by 5 bases and J by 1 base; unmatched bases: 1.

This chain links TRBV30 with TRBJ1-1, with TRBD1 as a possible D gene (6 bases). The germline CDR1 and CDR2 sequences are GTSNPN and SVGIG (reference sequence). The CDR3 runs 11 residues. With 7 bases removed from V and 3 bases from J, the gap between germline ends came to 9 bases. CDR3 sequence (DNA): TGTGCCTTCCCAGGGGACACTGAAGCTTTCTTT. Translating gives CAFPGDTEAFF. The full variable domain, its missing parts supplied by reference TRBV30 and TRBJ1-1, is SQTIHQWPATLVQPVGSPLSLECTVEGTSNPNLYWYRQAAGRGLQLLFYSVGIGQISSEVPQNLSASRPQDRQFILSSKKLLLSDSGFYLCAFPGDTEAFFGQGTRLTVV.

The rearrangement uses TRBV5-1 and TRBJ2-7; D uncertain. This CDR3 is built from 13 residues. CDR1 is SGHRS, CDR2 YFSETQ, per germline. V lost 0 bases and J lost 4, with 8 bases in between. The CDR3 nucleotides read TGCGCCAGCAGCTTGGAAGGGATTTACGAGCAGTACTTC. Its protein is CASSLEGIYEQYF.

The rearrangement joins TRBV5-6 to TRBJ2-5; weak D call: TRBD1 (5 bases). CDR1 SGHDT and CDR2 YYEEEE come from the germline V gene. This CDR3 contains 19 residues. V shed 9 bases and J shed 1 base, with 31 bases lying between them. CDR3 coding DNA: TGTGCCATCCACAGCTTGATAGAGCCCAGGGTAGTTCGCCAAGAGACCCAGTACTTC. It specifies CAIHSLIEPRVVRQETQYF.

The CDR3 sequence: CATSVAGAWYGYTF. CDR3 nucleotide sequence: TGCGCCACCTCTGTCGCAGGGGCTTGGTATGGCTACACCTTC. The gene calls are TRBV5-1 and TRBJ1-2; D is perhaps TRBD1 (6 bases). CDR1 and CDR2 (germline): SGHRS, YFSETQ. Between the trimmed V and J ends, which lost 9 bases and 5 bases, there was a span of 20 bases. The CDR3 is made up of 14 amino acids.

This clonotype has a handful of counts. This chain links TRBV11-2 with TRBJ2-3, with 7 bases that match TRBD2. The CDR3 length is 17 residues. CDR1 is SGHAT and CDR2 is FQNNGV in the germline V gene. V lost 3 bases and J lost 3; bases outside the gene matches: 12. Written as DNA, the CDR3 is TGTGCCAGCAGCTTCCCGCTGGGAGGGTGGTCGACAGATACGCAGTATTTT. Its protein product is CASSFPLGGWSTDTQYF.